One and the same sample provided the 10 T cell receptor beta chains below, sequenced in a study of CD8 T cells in ankylosing spondylitis. One entry per CDR3 protein results from TCRdb running MiXCR on the 5' RACE reads. The table shows 750,000 to 850,000 distinct CDR3 sequences, with 10% to 15% occurring only once. General observations from the study: Ankylosing spondylitis blood seemed to carry a telltale TCR beta motif made of several highly homologous variants.

The antigens these receptors bind are not known. The sequencing sample was made of blood, either unsorted or a sorted T cell fraction (not recorded which). These receptors came from a male donor with ankylosing spondylitis.

The sample holds a few counts of this clonotype. The V call is TRBV4-1, the J call TRBJ2-7; D possibly corresponds to TRBD2 (7 bases). Germline CDR1 and CDR2: MGHRA and YSYEKL. This CDR3 is built from 16 residues. V lost 0 bases to trimming and J lost 3 bases, with 15 bases between them. The CDR3 is CASSQDWGGLYYEQYF. In nucleotides, the CDR3 is TGCGCCAGCAGCCAAGATTGGGGGGGGCTCTACTACGAGCAGTACTTC.

This clonotype was seen a few times. This chain links TRBV6-1 with TRBJ2-2; TRBD2 is a possible D gene (5 bases). V gave up 3 bases and J gave up 6 bases, with 17 bases separating them. CDR3 size: 16 residues. Germline lookup yields CDR1 MNHNS and CDR2 SASEGT. The CDR3 spells CASSETMVLASGELFF. The CDR3 DNA reads TGTGCCAGCAGTGAGACCATGGTGTTAGCGTCCGGGGAGCTGTTTTTT.

This clonotype has more than one count but fewer than ten. The chain combines TRBV18 with TRBJ2-6, with D unresolved. The CDR3 consists of 15 residues. V gave up 2 bases and J gave up 2 bases, with 7 bases separating them. Germline CDR1 is KGHSH and CDR2 is LQKENI. In nucleotides, the CDR3 is TGTGCCAGCTCACCATTGGGGACTGGGGCCAACGTCCTGACTTTC. Translated, it gives CASSPLGTGANVLTF.

In its sample, this clonotype was seen a few times. The chain links TRBV6-5 to TRBJ1-1; D is ambiguous. V gave up 6 bases and J gave up 7 bases, with 12 bases separating them. The germline V gene has CDR1 MNHEY and CDR2 SVGAGI. The CDR3 length is 12 residues. CDR3 DNA sequence: TGTGCCAGCAGAGAAGGGCGGGATGAAGCTTTCTTT. Protein product: CASREGRDEAFF.

This clonotype was recorded many times. The J gene is TRBJ2-1, the V gene TRBV20-1; D is ambiguous. V lost 0 bases and J 12 bases, leaving 12 bases between the germline ends. The CDR3 extends over 12 amino acids. Germline V CDR1 and CDR2: DFQATT, SNEGSKA (reference sequence). CDR3 region: CSARDGATGQFF. DNA of the CDR3: TGCAGTGCTAGAGATGGAGCGACTGGGCAGTTCTTC.

The chain uses TRBV6-1 and TRBJ2-3; perhaps TRBD1 as D (6 bases). Germline CDR1 MNHNS, CDR2 SASEGT. V lost 6 bases, J lost 1 base, and 20 bases lay in between. The CDR3 runs 17 residues. The CDR3 DNA sequence: TGTGCCAGCAGGAGCAGGGGTACCTACTTTGGCACAGATACGCAGTATTTT. It is translated as CASRSRGTYFGTDTQYF.

This clonotype was recorded a few times. The chain is built from TRBV10-3 and TRBJ1-1; D might be TRBD1 (6 bases). The V end was cut by 11 bases, the J end by 6 bases, with 28 bases between. The CDR3 has 16 amino acids. Germline V CDR1 and CDR2: ENHRY, SYGVKD. CDR3 nucleotides: TGTGCCTCTTCCGCCGGGACACAACGTCGCGTCGCTGAAGCTTTCTTT. Translation: CASSAGTQRRVAEAFF.

This clonotype was counted ten times or more. The V call is TRBV6-1, the J call TRBJ2-7, with TRBD2 identical over 7 bases. Trimming took 8 bases from V and 0 from J; bases not matched to a gene: 13. The CDR3 sequence is 16 residues long. Per germline, CDR1 MNHNS and CDR2 SASEGT. The CDR3 region has the DNA TGTGCCAGCGGCTCTTTCCGCGGGGGAGGCTCCTACGAGCAGTACTTC. Translated, it gives CASGSFRGGGSYEQYF.

The sample holds many counts of this clonotype. The rearrangement uses TRBV20-1 and TRBJ2-7, with 8 bases that match TRBD1. V trimming: 6 bases; J trimming: 2 bases; junction bases outside the gene matches: 15. Germline V gene sequence: CDR1 DFQATT, CDR2 SNEGSKA (reference sequence). The CDR3 spans 16 residues. Here the CDR3 reads CSAIATPPQGAYEQYF. The DNA for the CDR3 is TGCAGTGCCATCGCCACCCCGCCACAGGGGGCCTACGAGCAGTACTTC.

This rearrangement joins TRBV4-2 to TRBJ2-1; D is undetermined. Per the germline V gene, CDR1 is LGHNA and CDR2 is YNFKEQ. The CDR3 has 14 residues. Trimming took off 0 bases at V and 8 bases at J, with 11 bases between the two ends. The CDR3 nucleotides are TGTGCCAGCAGCCAAGATAGTAGGCCCCATGAGCAGTTCTTC. Encoded protein: CASSQDSRPHEQFF.